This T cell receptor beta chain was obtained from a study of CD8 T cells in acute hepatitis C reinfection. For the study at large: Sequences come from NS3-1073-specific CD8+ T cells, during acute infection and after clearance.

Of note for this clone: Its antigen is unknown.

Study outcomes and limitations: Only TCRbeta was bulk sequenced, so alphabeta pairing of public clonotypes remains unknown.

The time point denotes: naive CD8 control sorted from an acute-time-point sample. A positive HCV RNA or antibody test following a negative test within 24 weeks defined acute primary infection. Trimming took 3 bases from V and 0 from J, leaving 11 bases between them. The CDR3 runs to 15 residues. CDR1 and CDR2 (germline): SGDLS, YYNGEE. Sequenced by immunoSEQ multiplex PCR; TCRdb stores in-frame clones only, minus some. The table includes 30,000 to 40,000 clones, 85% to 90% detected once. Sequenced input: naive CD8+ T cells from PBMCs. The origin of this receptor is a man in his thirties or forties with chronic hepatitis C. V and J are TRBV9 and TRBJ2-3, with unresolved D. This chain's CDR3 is CASSDGVLSTDTQYF. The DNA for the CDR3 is TGTGCCAGCAGCGACGGTGTATTGAGCACAGATACGCAGTATTTT.